Listed here are 20 T cell receptor beta chains from one sample, sequenced in a study of immune characterization of retroperitoneal liposarcoma. In TCRdb, the PCR reads were re-called with MiXCR into one record per CDR3 protein. The profile shows some 9,300 distinct CDR3 sequences, roughly 26% of them singletons. The specimen was blood. These receptors came from a male donor with retroperitoneal liposarcoma.

This clonotype has only a few counts. The chain has TRBV12-3 or TRBV12-4 and TRBJ2-5; D gene ambiguous. CDR3 size: 11 residues. The V and J ends lost 5 bases and 3 bases respectively, with 4 bases between them. The CDR3: CASSRKETQYF. The DNA of the CDR3 is TGTGCCAGCAGTCGTAAAGAGACCCAGTACTTC.

Ten or more counts support this clonotype. V gene TRBV6-6 combines with J gene TRBJ2-1; perhaps D is TRBD1 or TRBD2 (5 bases each). With the DNA end fitting TRBJ2-5 better, the J assignment may be wrong. Germline CDR1 is MNHNY and CDR2 is SVGAGI (reference sequence). This CDR3 has 15 residues. In nucleotides, the CDR3 is TGTGCCAGCAGTTATGAAGGGGAGCTTAAAGAGACCCAGTACTTC. Its protein is CASSYEGELKETQYF.

The table lists this clonotype with a few counts. The gene calls are TRBV7-6 and TRBJ2-4; 9 bases map to TRBD1. The end of the DNA aligns better with TRBJ2-5, so the J call may be wrong. The length of the CDR3 is 15 residues. Per germline, CDR1 SGHVS and CDR2 FNYEAQ. CDR3 bases: TGTGCCAGCAGCCCGGACAGGGGTATGGGGGAGACCCAGTACTTC. Translating gives CASSPDRGMGETQYF.

V and J are TRBV6-1 and TRBJ2-1; no firm D call. The end of the DNA fits TRBJ2-7 better, so the J call may be wrong. This CDR3 is 12 amino acids long. Germline CDR1 reads MNHNS; CDR2 reads SASEGT. The CDR3 DNA reads as TGTGCCAGCAGCGGGCCGTCCTACGAGCAGTACGTC. Translated, it gives CASSGPSYEQYV.

CDR3 protein: CASSYSGAGWTYEQYF. The CDR3 DNA follows: TGTGCCAGCAGTTACTCCGGGGCAGGGTGGACCTACGAGCAGTACTTC. The chain employs TRBV6-5 and TRBJ2-1; perhaps D is TRBD1 or TRBD2 (5 bases each). Near its end, the DNA agrees better with TRBJ2-7, so the J call may be wrong. This CDR3 region has 16 residues. Germline CDR1 reads MNHEY; CDR2 reads SVGAGI.

This clonotype was observed a handful of times. The V call is TRBV7-2, the J call TRBJ2-1; D possibly corresponds to TRBD1 (6 bases). The end of the DNA fits TRBJ2-5 better, so the J call may be wrong. CDR3 length: 14 amino acids. The germline CDR1 and CDR2 sequences are SGHTA and FQGNSA. CDR3 DNA: TGTGCCAGCAGCTTAGACAGGGCTCAAGAGACCCAGTACTTC. Translated, it gives CASSLDRAQETQYF.

V gene TRBV6-5 combines with J gene TRBJ2-1; the D gene is possibly TRBD1 (5 bases). Matching the DNA end better, TRBJ2-7 makes the J call doubtful. Per germline, CDR1 MNHEY and CDR2 SVGAGI. The CDR3 is made up of 16 amino acids. CDR3 residues: CASSYSTVPIPYEQYF. DNA for the CDR3: TGTGCCAGCAGTTACTCGACAGTCCCAATACCCTACGAGCAGTACTTC.

This clonotype was seen more than once but under ten times. The chain couples TRBV6-1 to TRBJ2-3; 8 nucleotides agree with TRBD2. The CDR3 length is 14 residues. Germline CDR1 and CDR2: MNHNS and SASEGT. V dropped 4 bases and J dropped 6; count of bases not matched to a gene: 6. The CDR3 DNA reads TGTGCCAGCAGTGGGAGACTAGCGACCGATACGCAGTATTTT. This sequence encodes CASSGRLATDTQYF.

This chain joins TRBV5-8 and TRBJ2-4; 9 bases agree with TRBD2. The better agreement between TRBJ2-7 and the DNA end casts doubt on the J call. The CDR3 totals 14 residues. Per germline, CDR1 SGHTS and CDR2 YDEGEE. As DNA, the CDR3 is TGTGCCAGCAGCCAACTCGAGCGGGGGGTCGAGCAGTACTTC. It specifies CASSQLERGVEQYF.

At least ten counts were recorded for this clonotype. The chain links TRBV6-1 to TRBJ2-1, with 14 bases aligning to TRBD2. With the DNA end fitting TRBJ2-7 better, the J assignment may be wrong. The CDR3 runs to 15 residues. From germline, CDR1 is MNHNS and CDR2 SASEGT. The CDR3 DNA reads TGTGCCAGCAGTGAAGCGACTAGCGGGGGGGACGAGCAGTACTTC. Translation: CASSEATSGGDEQYF.

The chain is built from TRBV27 and TRBJ2-3; TRBD2 agrees at 13 bases. Matching the DNA end better, TRBJ2-7 makes the J call doubtful. CDR3 length: 16 residues. CDR1 and CDR2 from the germline V gene are MNHEY and SMNVEV (reference sequence). This CDR3 reads CASSLRLAGGRYEQYF. CDR3 nucleotides: TGTGCCAGCAGTTTAAGACTAGCGGGAGGTCGCTACGAGCAGTACTTC.

This clonotype is labeled as medium-sized. The chain has TRBV7-2 and TRBJ1-1, with D unresolved. The CDR3 runs 12 residues. The germline gives CDR1 SGHTA, CDR2 FQGNSA. Trimming removed 5 bases at V and 4 bases at J, with 8 bases between. CDR3 loop: CASSLGSTEAFF. CDR3 DNA: TGTGCCAGCAGCCTCGGGAGCACTGAAGCTTTCTTT.

The chain combines TRBV6-1 with TRBJ2-1, with 9 bases that match TRBD2. Germline loops: CDR1 MNHNS, CDR2 SASEGT. The CDR3 loop spans 13 amino acids. Trimming cost V 2 bases and J 10 bases; bases outside gene matches: 3. The CDR3 reads CASSEKRGDEQFF. In DNA form, the CDR3 reads TGTGCCAGCAGTGAAAAGCGGGGGGACGAGCAGTTCTTC.

This clonotype was seen a few times. The rearrangement uses TRBV12-3 or TRBV12-4 and TRBJ2-5; D is ambiguous. The DNA matches TRBJ2-7 better at its end, which makes the J call doubtful. The CDR3 spans 13 residues. This CDR3 is CASRRATSNEQYF. The CDR3 DNA is TGTGCCAGCAGACGGGCGACCTCGAACGAGCAGTACTTC.

This chain uses TRBV6-1 with TRBJ1-1, with D unclear. The germline CDR1 and CDR2 sequences are MNHNS and SASEGT. The CDR3 runs to 14 residues. Trimming took off 1 base at V and 0 bases at J, with 6 bases between the two ends. Here the CDR3 reads CASSEEVVNTEAFF. DNA for the CDR3: TGTGCCAGCAGTGAAGAGGTGGTGAACACTGAAGCTTTCTTT.

This clonotype qualifies as medium-sized. The genes are TRBV6-1 and TRBJ2-1; the match to TRBD2 covers 9 bases. V was clipped by 7 bases and J by 5 bases; unmatched bases: 6. The germline V gene has CDR1 MNHNS and CDR2 SASEGT. The CDR3 has 14 residues. CDR3 bases: TGTGCCAGCACGCGGGGGGGGGCCCACAATGAGCAGTTCTTC. This gives the protein CASTRGGAHNEQFF.

This sequence joins TRBV5-1 and TRBJ2-1, with a tentative D call TRBD1 (6 bases). CDR1 and CDR2 from the germline V gene are SGHRS and YFSETQ. With 1 base removed from V and 9 bases from J, the gap between germline ends came to 14 bases. The CDR3 is 14 amino acids. The CDR3 DNA sequence: TGCGCCAGCAGCTTGCGGGTCAGGGGCGGTGAGCAGTTCTTC. Translated, it gives CASSLRVRGGEQFF.

This chain links TRBV4-3 with TRBJ2-1; 7 nucleotides align to TRBD2. Germline CDR1 LGHNA, CDR2 YSLEER. The CDR3 extends over 17 amino acids. J was trimmed by 7 bases and V by 0 bases; bases with no gene match: 12. The CDR3 here is CASSQDSSASGDNEQFF. CDR3 sequence (DNA): TGCGCCAGCAGCCAAGATAGCTCCGCCAGCGGGGATAATGAGCAGTTCTTC.

This clonotype is medium-sized (0.01 to 0.1%) in the sample. The chain employs TRBV6-1 and TRBJ1-6, with 11 bases aligning to TRBD1. Trimming took 5 bases from V and 10 from J; bases not matched to a gene: 10. CDR1 MNHNS and CDR2 SASEGT come from the germline V gene. There are 16 residues in the CDR3. The CDR3 bases are TGTGCCAGCAGTATTCCCGGGACAGGGGGGGGGTCACCCCTCCACTTT. Translated: CASSIPGTGGGSPLHF.

This clonotype was counted many times. This chain uses TRBV6-1 with TRBJ1-6; maybe TRBD1 (5 bases). Per germline, CDR1 MNHNS and CDR2 SASEGT. The CDR3 length is 21 residues. With 5 bases removed from V and 2 bases from J, the gap between germline ends came to 28 bases. The CDR3 DNA sequence: TGTGCCAGCAGTCTAGGCCTCCCCGGGACCCCAATCGGCGCCTATAATTCACCCCTCCACTTT. Encoded protein: CASSLGLPGTPIGAYNSPLHF.